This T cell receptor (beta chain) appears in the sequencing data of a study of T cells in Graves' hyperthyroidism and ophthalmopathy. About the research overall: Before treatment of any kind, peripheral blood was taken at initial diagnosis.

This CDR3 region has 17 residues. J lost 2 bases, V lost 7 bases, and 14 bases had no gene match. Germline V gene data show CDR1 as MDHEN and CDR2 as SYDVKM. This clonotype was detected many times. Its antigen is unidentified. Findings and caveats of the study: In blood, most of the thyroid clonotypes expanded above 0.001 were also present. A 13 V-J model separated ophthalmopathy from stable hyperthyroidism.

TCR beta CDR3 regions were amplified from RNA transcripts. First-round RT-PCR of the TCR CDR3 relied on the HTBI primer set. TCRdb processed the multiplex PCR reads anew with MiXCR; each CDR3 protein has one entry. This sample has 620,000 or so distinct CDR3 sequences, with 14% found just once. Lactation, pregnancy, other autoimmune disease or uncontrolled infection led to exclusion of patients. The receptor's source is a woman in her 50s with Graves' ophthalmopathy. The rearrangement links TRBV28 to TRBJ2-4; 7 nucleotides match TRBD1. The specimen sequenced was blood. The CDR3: CASNKRGRDSPKNIQYF. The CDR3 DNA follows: TGTGCCAGCAATAAACGAGGCCGGGACAGCCCCAAAAACATTCAGTACTTC.